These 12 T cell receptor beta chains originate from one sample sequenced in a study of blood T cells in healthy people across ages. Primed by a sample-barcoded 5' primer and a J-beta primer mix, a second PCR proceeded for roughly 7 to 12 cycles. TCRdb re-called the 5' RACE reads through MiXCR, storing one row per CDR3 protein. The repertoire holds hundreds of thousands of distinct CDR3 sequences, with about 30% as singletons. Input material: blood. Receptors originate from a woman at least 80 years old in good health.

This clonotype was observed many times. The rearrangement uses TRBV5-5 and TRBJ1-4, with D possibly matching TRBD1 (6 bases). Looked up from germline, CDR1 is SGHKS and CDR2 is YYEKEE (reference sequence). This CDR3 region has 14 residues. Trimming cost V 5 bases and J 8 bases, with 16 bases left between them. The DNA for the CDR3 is TGTGCCAGCAGGTCCTCAGGGGATGGAGAAAAACTGTTTTTT. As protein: CASRSSGDGEKLFF.

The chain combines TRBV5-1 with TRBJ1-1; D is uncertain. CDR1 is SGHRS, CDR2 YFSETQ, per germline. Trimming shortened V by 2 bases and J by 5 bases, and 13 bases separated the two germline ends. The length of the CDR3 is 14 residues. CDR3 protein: CASSFAIAGTEAFF. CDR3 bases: TGCGCCAGCAGCTTCGCCATTGCCGGAACTGAAGCTTTCTTT. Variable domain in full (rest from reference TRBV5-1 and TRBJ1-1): KAGVTQTPRYLIKTRGQQVTLSCSPISGHRSVSWYQQTPGQGLQFLFEYFSETQRNKGNFPGRFSGRQFSNSRSEMNVSTLELGDSALYLCASSFAIAGTEAFFGQGTRLTVV.

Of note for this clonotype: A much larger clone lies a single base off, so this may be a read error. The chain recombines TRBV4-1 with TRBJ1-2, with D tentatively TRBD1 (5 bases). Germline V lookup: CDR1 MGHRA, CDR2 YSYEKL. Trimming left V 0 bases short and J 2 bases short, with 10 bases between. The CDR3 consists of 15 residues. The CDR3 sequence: CASSQEQGRNYGYTF. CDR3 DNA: TGCGCCAGCAGCCAAGAGCAGGGCAGAAACTATGGCTACACCTTC.

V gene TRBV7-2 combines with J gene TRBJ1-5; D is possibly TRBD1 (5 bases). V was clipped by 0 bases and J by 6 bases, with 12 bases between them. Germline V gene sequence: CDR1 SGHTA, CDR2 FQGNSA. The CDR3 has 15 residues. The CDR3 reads CASSLAVDSFQPQHF. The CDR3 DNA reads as TGTGCCAGCAGCTTAGCGGTCGACAGCTTTCAGCCCCAGCATTTT.

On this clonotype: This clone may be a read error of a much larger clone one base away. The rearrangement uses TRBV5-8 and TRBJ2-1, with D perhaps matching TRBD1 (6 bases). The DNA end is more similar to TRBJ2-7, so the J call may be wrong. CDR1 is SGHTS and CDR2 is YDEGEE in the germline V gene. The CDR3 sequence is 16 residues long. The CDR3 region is CASSLMAGASYNEQYF. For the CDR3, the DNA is TGTGCCAGCAGCTTGATGGCAGGGGCCTCCTACAATGAGCAGTACTTC.

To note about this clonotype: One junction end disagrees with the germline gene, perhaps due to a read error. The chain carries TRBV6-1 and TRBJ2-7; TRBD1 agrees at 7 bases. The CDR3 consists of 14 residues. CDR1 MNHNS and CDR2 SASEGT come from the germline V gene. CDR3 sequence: CATRLGQKTYKQYF. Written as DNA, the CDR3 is TGCGCCACCCGCTTGGGACAGAAAACCTACAAGCAGTACTTC.

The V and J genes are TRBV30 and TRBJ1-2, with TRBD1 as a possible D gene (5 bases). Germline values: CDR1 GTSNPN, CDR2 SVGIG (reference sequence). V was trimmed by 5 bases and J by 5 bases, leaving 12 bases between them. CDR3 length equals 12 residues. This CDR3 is CAWDRQSYGYTF. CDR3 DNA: TGTGCCTGGGACAGACAATCTTATGGCTACACCTTC.

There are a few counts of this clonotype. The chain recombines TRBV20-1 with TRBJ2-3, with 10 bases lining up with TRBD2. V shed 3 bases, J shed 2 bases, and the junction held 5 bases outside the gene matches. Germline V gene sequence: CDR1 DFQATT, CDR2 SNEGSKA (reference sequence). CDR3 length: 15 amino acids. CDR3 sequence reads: CSASRTSGDTDTQYF. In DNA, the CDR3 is TGCAGTGCTAGTAGAACTAGCGGGGACACAGATACGCAGTATTTT.

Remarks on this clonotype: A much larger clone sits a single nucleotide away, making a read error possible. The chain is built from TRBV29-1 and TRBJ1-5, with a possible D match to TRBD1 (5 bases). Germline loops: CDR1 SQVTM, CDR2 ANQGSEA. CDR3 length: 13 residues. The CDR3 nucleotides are TGCAGCGTTACAGGTGATAGCAGTCAGCCCCAGCATTTT. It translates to CSVTGDSSQPQHF.

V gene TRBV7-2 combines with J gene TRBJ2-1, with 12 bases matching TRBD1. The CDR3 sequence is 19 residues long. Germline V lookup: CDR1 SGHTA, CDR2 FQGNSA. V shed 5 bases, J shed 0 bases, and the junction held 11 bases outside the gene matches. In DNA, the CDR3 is TGTGCCAGCAGCACACCGGGACAGGGGGCTTATAGCTCCTACAATGAGCAGTTCTTC. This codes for CASSTPGQGAYSSYNEQFF. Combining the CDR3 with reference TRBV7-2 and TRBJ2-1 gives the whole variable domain GAGVSQSPSNKVTEKGKDVELRCDPISGHTALYWYRQSLGQGLEFLIYFQGNSAPDKSGLPSDRFSAERTGGSVSTLTIQRTQQEDSAVYLCASSTPGQGAYSSYNEQFFGPGTRLTVL.

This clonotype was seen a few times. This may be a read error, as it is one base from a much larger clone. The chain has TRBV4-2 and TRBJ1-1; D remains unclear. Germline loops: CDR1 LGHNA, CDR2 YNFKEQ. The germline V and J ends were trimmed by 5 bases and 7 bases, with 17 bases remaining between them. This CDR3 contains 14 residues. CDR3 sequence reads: CASSSRDIALEAFF. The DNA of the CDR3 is TGTGCCAGCAGCTCCCGGGATATTGCCCTTGAAGCTTTCTTT.

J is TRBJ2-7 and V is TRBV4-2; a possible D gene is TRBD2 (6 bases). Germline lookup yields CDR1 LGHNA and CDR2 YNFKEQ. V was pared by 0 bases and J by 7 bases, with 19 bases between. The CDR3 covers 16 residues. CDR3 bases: TGTGCCAGCAGCCAAGAGGTAGCAGTTGGGGAGGATGAGCAGTACTTC. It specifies CASSQEVAVGEDEQYF.